This is a list of T cell receptor beta chains from one sample in a study of blood T cell repertoires in COVID-19. The table came from immunoSEQ multiplex PCR; TCRdb's copy has only in-frame clones and leaves some out. The repertoire has under 150,000 clones, 85% to 90% of them found once; the top ten carry 7.6%. Sequenced material: peripheral blood. Receptors originate from a man in his forties or fifties with acute or convalescent COVID-19. CDR3s include the opening cysteine and the closing phenylalanine or tryptophan. A D gene is named only where the DNA matches it firmly.

d_call,cdr3_length,v_call,j_call,cdr3_aa,cdr3_nt
TRBD2,13,TRBV12-3/TRBV12-4,TRBJ2-7,CASSREVFGEQYF,TGTGCCAGCAGTCGGGAGGTATTCGGAGAGCAGTACTTC
-,15,TRBV7-2,TRBJ1-4,CASSLVPATNEKLFF,TGTGCCAGCAGCTTAGTCCCCGCAACTAATGAAAAACTGTTTTTT
-,16,TRBV6-6,TRBJ2-3,CASSPAAGLSTDTQYF,TGTGCCAGCAGCCCGGCCGCGGGCCTAAGCACAGATACGCAGTATTTT
TRBD2,15,TRBV15,TRBJ2-7,CATSRTPGTTYEQYF,TGTGCCACCAGCAGAACCCCCGGGACTACGTACGAGCAGTACTTC
TRBD2,14,TRBV24-1,TRBJ2-3,CATGLAGPTDTQYF,TGTGCCACCGGTCTAGCGGGACCCACAGATACGCAGTATTTT
TRBD1,15,TRBV6-5,TRBJ1-6,CASSPGQGPNSPLHF,TGTGCCAGCAGCCCCGGACAGGGACCAAATTCACCCCTCCACTTT
-,13,TRBV12-3/TRBV12-4,TRBJ1-1,CASSQDRNTEAFF,TGTGCCAGCAGCCAGGACAGGAACACTGAAGCTTTCTTT
-,15,TRBV19,TRBJ1-5,CASSIGTDRNQPQHF,TGTGCCAGTAGTATAGGGACAGATCGTAATCAGCCCCAGCATTTT
TRBD2,15,TRBV30,TRBJ2-3,CAWSALAGVADTQYF,TGTGCCTGGAGTGCCCTAGCGGGAGTGGCAGATACGCAGTATTTT
-,14,TRBV27,TRBJ1-4,CASSQQGRGEKLFF,TGTGCCAGCAGTCAACAGGGTCGAGGTGAAAAACTGTTTTTT
TRBD1,15,TRBV7-9,TRBJ2-5,CASSIRTGVDETQYF,TGTGCCAGCAGCATCCGGACAGGGGTGGATGAGACCCAGTACTTC
-,17,TRBV12-5,TRBJ1-6,CASGFLRDKGTDSPLHF,TGTGCTAGTGGTTTTCTCCGGGACAAGGGGACGGATTCACCCCTCCACTTT
TRBD2,14,TRBV7-9,TRBJ2-7,CASSLSGRAFEQYF,TGTGCCAGCAGCTTAAGCGGGAGGGCCTTCGAGCAGTACTTC
TRBD2,15,TRBV18,TRBJ2-7,CASSPASGRAKEQYF,TGTGCCAGCTCACCAGCTAGCGGGAGGGCCAAAGAGCAGTACTTC
-,13,TRBV29-1,TRBJ1-1,CSGRQASGTEAFF,TGCAGCGGACGACAGGCTTCGGGGACTGAAGCTTTCTTT
TRBD1,17,TRBV4-3,TRBJ2-1,CASSRQFRDSSYNEQFF,TGCGCTAGCAGCCGCCAGTTCCGGGACAGCTCCTACAATGAGCAGTTCTTC
TRBD1,15,TRBV3-1/TRBV3-2,TRBJ1-1,CASSLPTGLGTEAFF,TGTGCCAGCAGCCTACCGACAGGGCTGGGAACTGAAGCTTTCTTT
-,15,TRBV10-3,TRBJ1-1,CAIRQTVSGNTEAFF,TGTGCCATCAGGCAGACGGTCTCAGGGAACACTGAAGCTTTCTTT
-,15,TRBV4-1,TRBJ2-5,CASSKLDRLEETQYF,TGCGCCAGCAGTAAATTAGACAGGCTAGAAGAGACCCAGTACTTC
TRBD1,15,TRBV6-5,TRBJ2-2,CASSPLGQGSKGLFF,TGTGCCAGCAGTCCCCTGGGACAGGGTAGTAAAGGGCTGTTTTTT
TRBD2,15,TRBV18,TRBJ2-1,CASSPLAGVGDEQFF,TGTGCCAGCTCACCTCTAGCGGGCGTGGGAGATGAGCAGTTCTTC
-,10,TRBV24-1,TRBJ1-6,CATLREPLHF,TGTGCCACCCTGAGGGAACCCCTCCACTTT
TRBD1,16,TRBV5-1,TRBJ1-6,CASSMTTGTGDSPLHF,TGCGCCAGCAGCATGACTACCGGGACAGGGGATTCACCCCTCCACTTT
-,15,TRBV18,TRBJ1-5,CASSPYRSQNQPQHF,TGTGCCAGCTCACCTTATCGAAGCCAAAATCAGCCCCAGCATTTT
-,18,TRBV21-1,TRBJ2-3,CASSNHPSSGRTPDTQYF,TGTGCCAGCAGCAACCACCCATCTAGCGGGAGGACGCCAGATACGCAGTATTTT
-,12,TRBV11-3,TRBJ1-2,CASSSQNYGYTF,TGTGCCAGCAGCTCACAGAACTATGGCTACACCTTC
-,15,TRBV7-6,TRBJ2-1,CASSEAGTSHNEQFF,TGTGCCAGCAGCGAGGCTGGAACTTCCCACAATGAGCAGTTCTTC
-,16,TRBV5-4,TRBJ1-5,CASSLSPGQSNQPQHF,TGTGCCAGCAGCTTGAGTCCAGGACAGAGCAATCAGCCCCAGCATTTT
-,14,TRBV10-2,TRBJ2-4,CASSESGGVNIQYF,TGCGCCAGCAGTGAGTCAGGGGGAGTAAACATTCAGTACTTC
TRBD1,14,TRBV9,TRBJ1-3,CASSVDRAGNTIYF,TGTGCCAGCAGCGTCGACAGGGCGGGAAACACCATATATTTT
-,14,TRBV5-6,TRBJ1-1,CASSLAVLATEAFF,TGTGCCAGCAGCTTGGCCGTTTTGGCCACTGAAGCTTTCTTT
-,17,TRBV5-1,TRBJ2-1,CASSLVRLALRNNEQFF,TGCGCCAGCAGCTTGGTCCGCCTAGCGCTAAGAAACAATGAGCAGTTCTTC
-,13,TRBV4-3,TRBJ1-1,CASSQETGTEAFF,TGCGCCAGCAGCCAAGAAACAGGGACTGAAGCTTTCTTT
-,16,TRBV9,TRBJ2-5,CASSVAPRQAGETQYF,TGTGCCAGCAGCGTAGCACCCCGACAGGCAGGCGAGACCCAGTACTTC
-,14,TRBV19,TRBJ2-2,CASIRGPNTGELFF,TGTGCCAGTATTCGGGGTCCGAACACCGGGGAGCTGTTTTTT
-,14,TRBV25-1,TRBJ2-7,CATAFGGYSYEQYF,TGTGCCACCGCCTTCGGTGGTTACTCCTACGAGCAGTACTTC
TRBD1,16,TRBV7-8,TRBJ1-6,CASSSSLGQDNSPLHF,TGTGCCAGCAGCTCAAGCCTTGGACAGGATAATTCACCCCTCCACTTT